This T cell receptor (beta chain) was retrieved from a study of blood T cells in healthy people across ages. Study-level results: Observed TCR beta diversity per million T cells went down as age went up. This fall followed a roughly linear course with age.

V was cut by 1 base and J by 3 bases, with 10 bases left in between. The germline gives CDR1 SGHRS, CDR2 YFSETQ. The CDR3 is 14 amino acids. Healthy individuals of Caucasian origin from Russia, aged about 6 to 95, served as donors. A second about 7 to 12 cycle PCR used barcoded and J-beta primers. TCRdb fed the 5' RACE reads into MiXCR, producing one record per CDR3 protein. The sample consists of about 930,000 distinct CDR3 sequences, about 28% of them appearing once. Concerning this clonotype: Its target is unknown.

These same records also appear under a second study, on T cells of mothers and their children. That paper adds: Each donor was one of three healthy Caucasian mothers or one of their six children.

The chain couples TRBV5-1 to TRBJ1-1; D is unclear. Sample: blood. The TCR was taken from a woman aged 40-49 years in good health. The CDR3 DNA is TGCGCCAGCAGCTTGCAGGTCGGAGACACTGAAGCTTTCTTT. The encoded protein is CASSLQVGDTEAFF. The full variable domain, rest sourced from reference TRBV5-1 and TRBJ1-1, is KAGVTQTPRYLIKTRGQQVTLSCSPISGHRSVSWYQQTPGQGLQFLFEYFSETQRNKGNFPGRFSGRQFSNSRSEMNVSTLELGDSALYLCASSLQVGDTEAFFGQGTRLTVV.